These 31 T cell receptor beta chains came from one sample sequenced in a study of shared clonotypes between healthy human individuals (dated by TCRdb to 2018 to 2020). The library was prepared using the immunoSEQ multiplex PCR assay. Drawn from immuneACCESS, this table holds only the in-frame rearrangements with V and J called that TCRdb kept. Clones are partly lost; checked studies trace under half to an unresolved V gene and leave the rest unexplained. This sample gives some 2.1 million clones in total; 85% to 95% of them show up just once. The top ten hold approximately 0.13% of the sample. Sequencing input: naive CD4+ T cells sorted from blood. The intended sense of this specimen's cell subset or site label: CD45RA+ positively selected. These receptors all stem from a man younger than 30 in good health.

Worth noting for this clone: Other DNA sequences in the same sample also yield this CDR3. The V gene is TRBV6-5, the J gene TRBJ1-6; no reliable D call. The CDR3 covers 13 residues. The V end was cut by 5 bases, the J end by 8 bases, with 10 bases between. Germline V gives CDR1 MNHEY, CDR2 SVGAGI. The DNA for the CDR3 is TGTGCCAGCAGTCCCGGGTTCTATTCACCCCTCCACTTT. It specifies CASSPGFYSPLHF.

The J gene is TRBJ1-1, the V gene TRBV10-3; 10 bases fit TRBD1. Germline CDR1 is ENHRY and CDR2 is SYGVKD. The CDR3 has 14 residues. The V segment lost 6 bases and the J segment 4 bases; nucleotides outside the gene matches: 5. CDR3 sequence reads: CAIRRTGGVTEAFF. CDR3 coding DNA: TGTGCCATCAGGCGGACAGGGGGGGTCACTGAAGCTTTCTTT.

This clone was observed once. The chain is built from TRBV11-1 and TRBJ2-2; 10 bases align to TRBD1. Germline V lookup: CDR1 SGHAT, CDR2 FQDESV (reference sequence). The CDR3 sequence is 16 residues long. The trim removed 5 bases at V and 4 bases at J, leaving 7 bases unmatched. The CDR3 here is CASSEVGQGVTGELFF. The CDR3 region has the DNA TGTGCCAGCAGCGAAGTTGGACAGGGGGTCACCGGGGAGCTGTTTTTT.

A remark on this clone: Other nucleotide sequences in the sample specify the same CDR3. V is TRBV14 and J is TRBJ2-7; D perhaps matches TRBD2 (5 bases). CDR1 and CDR2 (germline): SGHDN, FVKESK. The CDR3 loop spans 11 amino acids. Trimming took 4 bases from V and 4 from J, leaving 5 bases between them. The CDR3 is CASSRGYEQYF. The CDR3 DNA is TGTGCCAGCAGCCGAGGGTACGAGCAGTACTTC.

The CDR3 sequence: CASSLARVGSSYNSPLHF. CDR3 DNA: TGTGCCAGCAGCTTAGCGCGTGTGGGGTCCTCCTATAATTCACCCCTCCACTTT. J is TRBJ1-6 and V is TRBV7-8; D is unclear. V was pared by 0 bases and J by 0 bases, with 12 bases between. Germline values: CDR1 SGHVS, CDR2 FQNEAQ. CDR3 length equals 18 residues. Full variable domain (remainder filled in from reference TRBV7-8 and TRBJ1-6): GAGVSQSPRYKVAKRGQDVALRCDPISGHVSLFWYQQALGQGPEFLTYFQNEAQLDKSGLPSDRFFAERPEGSVSTLKIQRTQQEDSAVYLCASSLARVGSSYNSPLHFGNGTRLTVT.

The J gene is TRBJ1-3, the V gene TRBV18; no reliable D call. In germline, CDR1 is KGHSH, CDR2 LQKENI. V lost 6 bases and J 0 bases, leaving 15 bases between the germline ends. This CDR3 region has 16 residues. CDR3 sequence reads: CASSRQNINSGNTIYF. CDR3 DNA sequence: TGTGCCAGCTCTCGTCAGAATATTAACTCTGGAAACACCATATATTTT.

J is TRBJ1-5 and V is TRBV5-1; D is perhaps TRBD1 (6 bases). The CDR3 contains 14 residues. Germline V gene data show CDR1 as SGHRS and CDR2 as YFSETQ. V lost 1 base, J lost 7 bases, and 12 bases lay in between. The CDR3 coding sequence is TGCGCCAGCAGCTTGTCCGGGGGCGTGCAGCCCCAGCATTTT. Protein product: CASSLSGGVQPQHF.

A single count supports this clone. The chain joins TRBV7-9 to TRBJ2-6, with 8 bases aligning to TRBD1. The junction had 13 bases not matched to a gene; V was cut back by 5 bases and J by 4 bases. The CDR3 contains 18 residues. Germline CDR1 and CDR2: SEHNR and FQNEAQ (reference sequence). The DNA of the CDR3 is TGTGCCAGCAGCACCGGGACAGGCTCTCCATCAGGGGCCAACGTCCTGACTTTC. Encoded protein: CASSTGTGSPSGANVLTF.

Concerning this clone: The sample carries other DNA sequences with the same CDR3. V is TRBV2 and J is TRBJ2-5, with 9 bases that match TRBD1. CDR3 length: 14 residues. CDR1 and CDR2 (germline): SNHLY, FYNNEI. Unmatched junction bases numbered 2, after V lost 5 bases and J lost 1 base. CDR3 nucleotide sequence: TGTGCCAGCAGTCTGGACAGGGGCCAAGAGACCCAGTACTTC. It translates to CASSLDRGQETQYF.

The gene calls are TRBV25-1 and TRBJ2-3, with D perhaps TRBD1 or TRBD2 (5 bases each). The V end was cut by 4 bases, the J end by 0 bases, with 8 bases between. The CDR3 consists of 14 residues. CDR1 and CDR2 from the germline V gene are MGHDK and SYGVNS. The CDR3 protein is CASSVWGSTDTQYF. The CDR3 nucleotides are TGTGCCAGCAGTGTATGGGGGAGCACAGATACGCAGTATTTT.

This clone was counted a single time. V usage is TRBV5-4 and J usage is TRBJ2-7, with 7 bases identical to TRBD1. The junction had 5 bases not matched to a gene; V was cut back by 5 bases and J by 6 bases. The V gene's germline CDR1 is SGHNT and CDR2 YYREEE (reference sequence). This CDR3 comprises 12 residues. CDR3 sequence (DNA): TGTGCCAGCAGGAGGGGGCAGAGCGAGCAGTACTTC. It yields the protein CASRRGQSEQYF.

The V and J genes are TRBV5-6 and TRBJ2-3; D is unclear. Trimming shortened V by 4 bases and J by 4 bases, and 19 bases separated the two germline ends. This CDR3 is 16 amino acids long. Germline CDR1 is SGHDT and CDR2 is YYEEEE. The DNA of the CDR3 is TGTGCCAGCAGCGTGGTGTTAGACCTCGACTCAGATACGCAGTATTTT. It translates to CASSVVLDLDSDTQYF.

Comment on this clone: This may be a read error: a much more frequent sequence differs by one nucleotide. Different DNA sequences within this sample yield the same CDR3. The chain couples TRBV5-1 to TRBJ1-1; 8 nucleotides align to TRBD1. The CDR3 is made up of 14 amino acids. CDR1 and CDR2 from the germline V gene are SGHRS and YFSETQ. Trimming at V came to 0 bases and at J to 4 bases, leaving 2 bases not matched to a gene. The CDR3 nucleotides read TGCGCCAGCAGCTTGGGACAGGGGAGCACTGAAGCTTTCTTT. It specifies CASSLGQGSTEAFF.

In DNA form, the CDR3 reads TGTGCCAGCAGCCGTAAACTCACGGGAGTCGGCAATGAGCAGTTCTTC. Translated, it gives CASSRKLTGVGNEQFF. The gene calls are TRBV7-2 and TRBJ2-1, with D perhaps TRBD2 (6 bases). Trimming pared 5 bases from V and 6 bases from J, leaving 20 bases between. Germline loops: CDR1 SGHTA, CDR2 FQGNSA. The CDR3 is 16 amino acids.

This rearrangement joins TRBV19 to TRBJ1-2; D not resolved. The germline V gene encodes CDR1 LNHDA and CDR2 SQIVND (reference sequence). V lost 0 bases and J 0 bases, leaving 8 bases between the germline ends. This CDR3 comprises 15 residues. Here the CDR3 reads CASSIDVRANYGYTF. The CDR3 DNA reads as TGTGCCAGTAGTATAGACGTCAGAGCTAACTATGGCTACACCTTC.

The V and J genes are TRBV19 and TRBJ1-6; D is unclear. Between the trimmed V and J ends, which lost 5 bases and 7 bases, there was a span of 9 bases. The CDR3 loop spans 13 amino acids. The germline V gene has CDR1 LNHDA and CDR2 SQIVND (reference sequence). The CDR3 loop is CASSFRGNSPLHF. CDR3 DNA: TGTGCCAGTAGTTTCCGGGGAAATTCACCCCTCCACTTT. Full variable domain (remainder filled in from reference TRBV19 and TRBJ1-6): DGGITQSPKYLFRKEGQNVTLSCEQNLNHDAMYWYRQDPGQGLRLIYYSQIVNDFQKGDIAEGYSVSREKKESFPLTVTSAQKNPTAFYLCASSFRGNSPLHFGNGTRLTVT.

The chain couples TRBV28 to TRBJ1-1; unclear D gene. Germline loops: CDR1 MDHEN, CDR2 SYDVKM. V lost 7 bases and J lost 0, with 3 bases in between. This CDR3 comprises 11 residues. In nucleotides, the CDR3 is TGTGCCAGCATCATGAACACTGAAGCTTTCTTT. Protein: CASIMNTEAFF.

On this clone itself: The sample holds other DNA sequences that translate to the same CDR3. The chain has TRBV11-2 and TRBJ2-2, with D hard to call. Germline values: CDR1 SGHAT, CDR2 FQNNGV. Trimming stripped 4 bases from V and 4 bases from J, with 4 bases between. The CDR3 spans 12 residues. Written as DNA, the CDR3 is TGTGCCAGCAGCTCCTTCACCGGGGAGCTGTTTTTT. Residues: CASSSFTGELFF.

Regarding this clone: The same CDR3 is also encoded by other DNA sequences in this sample. The chain recombines TRBV9 with TRBJ2-1, with 13 bases aligning to TRBD2. The germline CDR1 and CDR2 sequences are SGDLS and YYNGEE. Trimming at V came to 2 bases and at J to 4 bases, leaving 3 bases not matched to a gene. This CDR3 region has 16 residues. The CDR3 region has the DNA TGTGCCAGCAGCGTTGGACTAGCGGGGGATTACAATGAGCAGTTCTTC. Translated: CASSVGLAGDYNEQFF.

The CDR3 loop is CASRSSGPTGELFF. CDR3 in DNA: TGTGCCAGCAGGTCCAGCGGGCCTACCGGGGAGCTGTTTTTT. The genes are TRBV2 and TRBJ2-2; D is perhaps TRBD2 (6 bases). Germline V CDR1 and CDR2: SNHLY, FYNNEI. Trimming stripped 6 bases from V and 5 bases from J, with 13 bases between. The CDR3 has 14 residues.

The chain employs TRBV30 and TRBJ1-4; 7 bases are a match to TRBD1. This CDR3 is 18 amino acids long. In germline, CDR1 is GTSNPN, CDR2 SVGIG (reference sequence). After removal of 3 bases from V and 8 bases from J, the junction contained 21 bases not matched to a gene. The CDR3 sequence: CAWRNWRADGTAFEKLFF. CDR3 sequence (DNA): TGTGCCTGGAGGAACTGGAGAGCGGACGGGACAGCTTTCGAAAAACTGTTTTTT.

The V gene is TRBV5-4, the J gene TRBJ2-3; possible D gene TRBD2, 6 bases. Germline-derived CDR1 and CDR2 are SGHNT and YYREEE (reference sequence). The CDR3 length is 16 residues. The germline V and J ends were trimmed by 1 base and 2 bases, with 14 bases remaining between them. The CDR3 spells CASSLIGGAYTDTQYF. The DNA for the CDR3 is TGTGCCAGCAGCTTGATTGGCGGGGCCTACACAGATACGCAGTATTTT.

As regards this clone: The identical CDR3 is also encoded by other nucleotide sequences in the sample. The chain joins TRBV30 to TRBJ2-2, with 9 bases identical to TRBD1. This CDR3 is 14 amino acids long. J was trimmed by 2 bases and V by 3 bases; bases with no gene match: 1. Germline CDR1 and CDR2: GTSNPN and SVGIG (reference sequence). DNA of the CDR3: TGTGCCTGGAGGGGACAGGGTAACACCGGGGAGCTGTTTTTT. It is translated as CAWRGQGNTGELFF.

This chain links TRBV29-1 with TRBJ2-7; D is ambiguous. From germline, CDR1 is SQVTM and CDR2 ANQGSEA. This CDR3 has 11 residues. Trimming took off 4 bases at V and 6 bases at J, with 10 bases between the two ends. CDR3 region: CSVVISREQYF. CDR3 sequence (DNA): TGCAGCGTTGTTATTTCGCGCGAGCAGTACTTC.

The chain links TRBV28 to TRBJ2-5; 8 positions agree with TRBD1. Germline V CDR1 and CDR2: MDHEN, SYDVKM. CDR3 length: 15 residues. The ends lost 6 bases at V and 3 bases at J; junction bases unmatched: 9. CDR3 coding DNA: TGTGCCAGCAGCCGCCTCGGACAGGGTGAAGAGACCCAGTACTTC. Amino acid sequence: CASSRLGQGEETQYF.

The chain is built from TRBV28 and TRBJ2-5, with no clear D. With 5 bases removed from V and 5 bases from J, the gap between germline ends came to 15 bases. This CDR3 is 14 amino acids long. The germline V gene has CDR1 MDHEN and CDR2 SYDVKM. The CDR3 sequence is CASSLPTKLETQYF. The CDR3 coding sequence is TGTGCCAGCAGTCTCCCGACAAAATTGGAGACCCAGTACTTC. Full variable domain (rest looked up from reference TRBV28 and TRBJ2-5): DVKVTQSSRYLVKRTGEKVFLECVQDMDHENMFWYRQDPGLGLRLIYFSYDVKMKEKGDIPEGYSVSREKKERFSLILESASTNQTSMYLCASSLPTKLETQYFGPGTRLLVL.

This clone was seen a single time. The chain couples TRBV19 to TRBJ1-6; D uncertain. V gave up 4 bases and J gave up 9 bases, with 7 bases separating them. The CDR3 spans 12 residues. Germline values: CDR1 LNHDA, CDR2 SQIVND (reference sequence). CDR3 amino acids: CASSTPGSPLHF. The CDR3 DNA reads TGTGCCAGTAGTACACCCGGTTCACCCCTCCACTTT.

The chain recombines TRBV7-2 with TRBJ2-1, with TRBD1 matching 7 bases. CDR1 is SGHTA and CDR2 is FQGNSA in the germline V gene. The CDR3 has 13 residues. V lost 7 bases and J lost 7; bases outside the gene matches: 7. DNA of the CDR3: TGTGCCAGCACTGACAGGGTCCGGAATGAGCAGTTCTTC. Its translation is CASTDRVRNEQFF.

This clone was seen just once. The chain combines TRBV29-1 with TRBJ1-1, with D possibly being TRBD1 (5 bases). The V and J ends lost 5 bases and 3 bases respectively, with 13 bases between them. Looked up from germline, CDR1 is SQVTM and CDR2 is ANQGSEA. CDR3 length equals 13 residues. The CDR3 loop reads CSVHPGGYTEAFF. The CDR3, as DNA: TGCAGCGTTCACCCCGGGGGGTACACTGAAGCTTTCTTT.

A note on this clone: This sequence may be a read error, since a much larger clone differs from it by one base. Other nucleotide sequences from this sample produce the same CDR3. This chain connects TRBV10-3 to TRBJ1-1; D not certain. Germline V gene data show CDR1 as ENHRY and CDR2 as SYGVKD. The germline V and J ends were trimmed by 1 base and 2 bases, with 11 bases remaining between them. This CDR3 region has 15 residues. The CDR3 reads CAISEFGQANTEAFF. The CDR3 bases are TGTGCCATCAGTGAGTTTGGGCAGGCCAACACTGAAGCTTTCTTT.

This chain links TRBV21-1 with TRBJ2-7; TRBD2, the table's D call, lacks a check against the DNA. TRBV21-1 is designated a pseudogene. This CDR3 region has 18 residues. The CDR3 DNA sequence: TGTGCCAGCAGCACGCGGTCCCCCGGCGGGGGGGTATCCTACGAGCAGTACTTC. It specifies CASSTRSPGGGVSYEQYF.